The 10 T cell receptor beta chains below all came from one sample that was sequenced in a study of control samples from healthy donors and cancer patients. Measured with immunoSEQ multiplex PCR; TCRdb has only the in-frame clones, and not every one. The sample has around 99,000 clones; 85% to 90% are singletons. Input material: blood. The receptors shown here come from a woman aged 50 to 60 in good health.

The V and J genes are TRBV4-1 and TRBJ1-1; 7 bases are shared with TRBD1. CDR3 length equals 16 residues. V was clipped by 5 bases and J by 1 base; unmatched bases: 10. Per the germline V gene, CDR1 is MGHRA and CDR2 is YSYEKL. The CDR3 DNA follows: TGCGCCAGCAGCAGGGCTCCTCAGGGGGGGAACACTGAAGCTTTCTTT. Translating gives CASSRAPQGGNTEAFF.

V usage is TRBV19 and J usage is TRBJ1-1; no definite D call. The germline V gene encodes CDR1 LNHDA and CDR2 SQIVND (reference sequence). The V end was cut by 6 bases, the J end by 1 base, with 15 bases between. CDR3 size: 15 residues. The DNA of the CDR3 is TGTGCCAGTAGGGAACAACCTAGGAGGAACACTGAAGCTTTCTTT. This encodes CASREQPRRNTEAFF. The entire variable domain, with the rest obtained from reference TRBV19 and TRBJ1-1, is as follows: DGGITQSPKYLFRKEGQNVTLSCEQNLNHDAMYWYRQDPGQGLRLIYYSQIVNDFQKGDIAEGYSVSREKKESFPLTVTSAQKNPTAFYLCASREQPRRNTEAFFGQGTRLTVV.

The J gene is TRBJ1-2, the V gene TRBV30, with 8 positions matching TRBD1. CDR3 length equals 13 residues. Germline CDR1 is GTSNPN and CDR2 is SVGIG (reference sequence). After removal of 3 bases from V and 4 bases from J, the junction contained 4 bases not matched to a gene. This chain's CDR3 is CAWRGQAIYGYTF. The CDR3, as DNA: TGTGCCTGGAGGGGACAGGCGATCTATGGCTACACCTTC.

The CDR3 region is CASTPWTASGANVLTF. The DNA of the CDR3 is TGTGCCAGTACCCCCTGGACCGCATCTGGGGCCAACGTCCTGACTTTC. V and J are TRBV19 and TRBJ2-6, with D unclear. Germline lookup yields CDR1 LNHDA and CDR2 SQIVND (reference sequence). V gave up 7 bases and J gave up 1 base, with 14 bases separating them. The CDR3 totals 16 residues.

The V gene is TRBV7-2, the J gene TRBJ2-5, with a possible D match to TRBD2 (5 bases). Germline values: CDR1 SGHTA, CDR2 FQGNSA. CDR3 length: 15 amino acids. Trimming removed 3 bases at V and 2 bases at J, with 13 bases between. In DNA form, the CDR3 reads TGTGCCAGCAGCTTCACGGGGATAAGGCAAGAGACCCAGTACTTC. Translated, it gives CASSFTGIRQETQYF.

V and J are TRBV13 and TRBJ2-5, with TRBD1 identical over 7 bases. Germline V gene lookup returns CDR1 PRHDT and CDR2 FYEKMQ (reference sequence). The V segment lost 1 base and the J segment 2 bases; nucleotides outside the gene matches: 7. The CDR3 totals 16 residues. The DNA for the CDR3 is TGTGCCAGCAGCTTAGCGAGGGGACAGCGTCAAGAGACCCAGTACTTC. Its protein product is CASSLARGQRQETQYF.

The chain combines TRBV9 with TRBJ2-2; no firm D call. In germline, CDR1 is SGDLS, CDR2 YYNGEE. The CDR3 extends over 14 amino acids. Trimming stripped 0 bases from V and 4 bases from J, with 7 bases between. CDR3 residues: CASSVGFFTGELFF. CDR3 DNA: TGTGCCAGCAGCGTAGGCTTCTTCACCGGGGAGCTGTTTTTT.

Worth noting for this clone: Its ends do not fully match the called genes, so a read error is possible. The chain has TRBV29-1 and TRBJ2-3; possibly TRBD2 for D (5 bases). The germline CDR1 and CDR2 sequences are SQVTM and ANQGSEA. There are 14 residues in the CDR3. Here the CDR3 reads CSAELEMETDTQYF. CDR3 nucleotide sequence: TGCAGCGCTGAACTAGAGATGGAAACAGATACGCAGTATTTT.

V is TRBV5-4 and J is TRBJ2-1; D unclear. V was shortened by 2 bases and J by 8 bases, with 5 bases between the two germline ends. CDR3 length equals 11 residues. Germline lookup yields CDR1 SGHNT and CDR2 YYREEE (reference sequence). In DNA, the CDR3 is TGTGCCAGCAGCTTATTAGATGAGCAGTTCTTC. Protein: CASSLLDEQFF. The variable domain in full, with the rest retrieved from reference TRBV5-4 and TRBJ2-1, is ETGVTQSPTHLIKTRGQQVTLRCSSQSGHNTVSWYQQALGQGPQFIFQYYREEENGRGNFPPRFSGLQFPNYSSELNVNALELDDSALYLCASSLLDEQFFGPGTRLTVL.

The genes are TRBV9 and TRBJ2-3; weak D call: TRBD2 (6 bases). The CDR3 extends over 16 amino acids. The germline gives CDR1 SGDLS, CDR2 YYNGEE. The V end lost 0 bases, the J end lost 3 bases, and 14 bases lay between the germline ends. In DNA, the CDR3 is TGTGCCAGCAGCGTAGGAGGTAGCGGAAGAACAGATACGCAGTATTTT. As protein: CASSVGGSGRTDTQYF.